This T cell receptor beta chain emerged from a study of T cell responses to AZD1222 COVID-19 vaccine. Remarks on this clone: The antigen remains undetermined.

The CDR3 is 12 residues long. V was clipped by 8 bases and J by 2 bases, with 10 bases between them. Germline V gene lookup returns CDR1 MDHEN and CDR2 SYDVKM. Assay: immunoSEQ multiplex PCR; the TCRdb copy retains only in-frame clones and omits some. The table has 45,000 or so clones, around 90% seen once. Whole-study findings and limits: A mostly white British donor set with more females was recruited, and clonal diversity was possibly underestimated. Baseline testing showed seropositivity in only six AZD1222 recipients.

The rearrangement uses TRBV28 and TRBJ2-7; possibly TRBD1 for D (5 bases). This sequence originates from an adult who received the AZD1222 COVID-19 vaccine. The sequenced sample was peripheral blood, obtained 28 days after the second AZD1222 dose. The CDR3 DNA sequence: TGTGCCAGCGTTTCAGGGACCTACGAGCAGTACTTC. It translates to CASVSGTYEQYF.